These 19 T cell receptor beta chains were all obtained from the same sample, sequenced in a study of OX40 agonist ivuxolimab in advanced cancers. The assay was immunoSEQ multiplex PCR, and TCRdb's table has in-frame clones only and misses some. The sample contains more than 45,000 clones, around 78% of which appear only once. Sequences were derived from CD4+ or CD8+ T cells sorted from blood, sampled in a trial of the OX40 agonist ivuxolimab. These receptors came from an adult with an advanced solid tumor such as melanoma, head and neck, liver or kidney cancer.

The rearrangement uses TRBV29-1 and TRBJ1-2; possible D gene TRBD1, 5 bases. Germline-derived CDR1 and CDR2 are SQVTM and ANQGSEA. The CDR3 length is 12 residues. Between the trimmed V and J ends, which lost 7 bases and 2 bases, there was a span of 11 bases. CDR3 sequence reads: CSAGTGNYGYTF. Here the CDR3 DNA reads TGCAGCGCTGGGACTGGGAACTATGGCTACACCTTC.

The genes are TRBV11-3 and TRBJ2-7; no reliable D call. From germline, CDR1 is SGHNT and CDR2 YENEEA. CDR3 length: 15 residues. Trimming pared 0 bases from V and 8 bases from J, leaving 17 bases between. The CDR3 region is CASSLDRQDPLQQYF. DNA for the CDR3: TGTGCCAGCAGCTTAGATAGGCAGGACCCTCTTCAGCAGTACTTC.

The chain has TRBV15 and TRBJ2-1; the D is unclear. The germline V gene has CDR1 LNHNV and CDR2 YYDKDF (reference sequence). Trimming removed 5 bases from V and 0 bases from J, with 8 bases in between. CDR3 length: 14 residues. CDR3 loop: CATSLGPSYNEQFF. CDR3 DNA: TGTGCCACCAGCCTGGGTCCCTCCTACAATGAGCAGTTCTTC.

This sequence joins TRBV19 and TRBJ2-5; D unresolved. Germline-derived CDR1 and CDR2 are LNHDA and SQIVND (reference sequence). The CDR3 contains 14 residues. V lost 7 bases and J lost 5, with 17 bases in between. The DNA of the CDR3 is TGTGCCAGTACCAGCTCCCCTATGGGCGAGACCCAGTACTTC. The encoded protein is CASTSSPMGETQYF.

The chain joins TRBV30 to TRBJ2-7, with D perhaps given as TRBD1 or TRBD2 (5 bases each). The V end was cut by 5 bases, the J end by 9 bases, with 14 bases between. The germline V gene encodes CDR1 GTSNPN and CDR2 SVGIG (reference sequence). The CDR3 is 11 amino acids. The CDR3 sequence is CAWGDGHAQYF. The CDR3 coding sequence is TGTGCCTGGGGGGACGGCCACGCGCAGTACTTC.

The chain uses TRBV28 and TRBJ2-3; perhaps D is TRBD1 or TRBD2 (6 bases each). The CDR3 extends over 13 amino acids. V dropped 10 bases and J dropped 2 bases, with 13 bases sitting between them. Germline CDR1 MDHEN, CDR2 SYDVKM. CDR3 sequence (DNA): TGTGCCACGGGGGCTACGGTCACAGATACGCAGTATTTT. Amino acid sequence: CATGATVTDTQYF.

The chain has TRBV11-1 and TRBJ2-5, with 9 positions matching TRBD1. The CDR3 consists of 15 residues. Germline lookup yields CDR1 SGHAT and CDR2 FQDESV (reference sequence). V shed 3 bases and J 0 bases; nucleotides not matched to a gene: 2. DNA for the CDR3: TGTGCCAGCAGCTTCGGGACAGGGTACCAAGAGACCCAGTACTTC. Its translation: CASSFGTGYQETQYF.

The gene calls are TRBV28 and TRBJ2-6; 7 positions match TRBD2. In germline, CDR1 is MDHEN, CDR2 SYDVKM. V trimming: 6 bases; J trimming: 2 bases; junction bases outside the gene matches: 4. This CDR3 is 15 amino acids long. The DNA of the CDR3 is TGTGCCAGCAGGACCGGGGGGACTGGGGCCAACGTCCTGACTTTC. Translation gives CASRTGGTGANVLTF.

A remark on this clone: An end of the junction differs from the germline gene, which may be a read error. V usage is TRBV11-1 and J usage is TRBJ2-1; 7 bases are shared with TRBD1. The CDR3 runs to 13 residues. Germline CDR1 SGHAT, CDR2 FQDESV (reference sequence). This CDR3 reads CASSPLAATGPLF. The DNA of the CDR3 is TGTGCCAGCAGCCCACTCGCCGCGACAGGGCCACTCTTC.

The J gene is TRBJ1-2, the V gene TRBV28; 10 positions agree with TRBD1. Trimming took 8 bases from V and 5 from J; bases not matched to a gene: 5. From germline, CDR1 is MDHEN and CDR2 SYDVKM. This CDR3 has 13 residues. The CDR3 spells CASARQGAYGYTF. CDR3 nucleotides: TGTGCCAGCGCAAGACAGGGGGCATATGGCTACACCTTC.

The chain combines TRBV15 with TRBJ2-7; TRBD1 is a possible D gene (6 bases). CDR1 and CDR2 from the germline V gene are LNHNV and YYDKDF (reference sequence). The CDR3 spans 14 residues. Trimming left V 3 bases short and J 7 bases short, with 16 bases between. The CDR3: CATSSGWGPDEQYF. The CDR3 DNA is TGTGCCACCAGCAGTGGGTGGGGGCCGGATGAGCAGTACTTC.

A note on this clone: A junction boundary mismatches the germline segment, possibly from a read error. Other DNA sequences in the same sample also yield this CDR3. The rearrangement joins TRBV6-1 to TRBJ1-5; D ambiguous. There are 14 residues in the CDR3. CDR1 and CDR2 from the germline V gene are MNHNS and SASEGT. The CDR3 reads CASSEVGSNQPQHF. CDR3 coding DNA: TGCGCCAGCAGTGAAGTGGGTAGCAATCAGCCCCAGCATTTT.

J is TRBJ2-2 and V is TRBV7-9, with 7 bases identical to TRBD1. The CDR3 has 17 residues. J lost 4 bases, V lost 10 bases, and 18 bases had no gene match. Per germline, CDR1 SEHNR and CDR2 FQNEAQ (reference sequence). The CDR3 coding sequence is TGTGCCATCCCAAGGGGGACAGCCAATTCGGGCACCGGGGAGCTGTTTTTT. This translates into CAIPRGTANSGTGELFF.

This sequence joins TRBV2 and TRBJ2-7, with D perhaps TRBD2 (5 bases). In germline, CDR1 is SNHLY, CDR2 FYNNEI. Trimming took off 1 base at V and 5 bases at J, with 15 bases between the two ends. This CDR3 is 15 amino acids long. CDR3 sequence: CASSEVPGGGHEQYF. CDR3 in DNA: TGTGCCAGCAGTGAAGTCCCCGGAGGCGGCCACGAGCAGTACTTC. Using reference TRBV2 and TRBJ2-7 for the parts outside the CDR3, the full variable domain is EPEVTQTPSHQVTQMGQEVILRCVPISNHLYFYWYRQILGQKVEFLVSFYNNEISEKSEIFDDQFSVERPDGSNFTLKIRSTKLEDSAMYFCASSEVPGGGHEQYFGPGTRLTVT.

J is TRBJ2-5 and V is TRBV4-2, with 7 bases that match TRBD2. The CDR3 is made up of 15 amino acids. Trimming took 5 bases from V and 5 from J; bases not matched to a gene: 11. Germline CDR1 LGHNA, CDR2 YNFKEQ. The DNA of the CDR3 is TGTGCCAGCAGCTACAAAGGGAGGGGTAGGGAGACCCAGTACTTC. It specifies CASSYKGRGRETQYF.

V usage is TRBV5-1 and J usage is TRBJ2-7, with 7 bases fitting TRBD1. Trimming cost V 4 bases and J 2 bases; bases outside gene matches: 3. The V gene's germline CDR1 is SGHRS and CDR2 YFSETQ. The CDR3 loop spans 13 amino acids. Here the CDR3 DNA reads TGCGCCAGCAGCGGGACAGATGCCTACGAGCAGTACTTC. Protein: CASSGTDAYEQYF.

Here the CDR3 reads CAWSVFAGGHGYTF. Written as DNA, the CDR3 is TGTGCCTGGAGTGTATTTGCAGGGGGGCATGGCTACACCTTC. The rearrangement uses TRBV30 and TRBJ1-2; 7 nucleotides match TRBD1. The germline CDR1 and CDR2 sequences are GTSNPN and SVGIG (reference sequence). The CDR3 has 14 residues. The J segment lost 6 bases and the V segment lost 0 bases, leaving 7 bases of the junction unmatched.

This sequence joins TRBV4-3 and TRBJ2-1; 12 positions agree with TRBD1. CDR3 length equals 15 residues. After removal of 4 bases from V and 7 bases from J, the junction contained 5 bases not matched to a gene. The germline V gene encodes CDR1 LGHNA and CDR2 YSLEER. The CDR3 spells CASSPGTGGGNEQFF. The CDR3 bases are TGCGCCAGCAGCCCAGGGACAGGGGGCGGAAATGAGCAGTTCTTC.

The rearrangement links TRBV7-2 to TRBJ1-1; D gene ambiguous. The CDR3 has 11 amino acids. With 8 bases removed from V and 6 bases from J, the gap between germline ends came to 10 bases. Germline V gene sequence: CDR1 SGHTA, CDR2 FQGNSA. As DNA, the CDR3 is TGTGCCAGCTCCTCCGGGCCTGAAGCTTTCTTT. Translating gives CASSSGPEAFF.